A single sample is the source of the 9 T cell receptor beta chains below, sequenced in a study of T cell responses to AZD1222 COVID-19 vaccine. Profiling relied on immunoSEQ multiplex PCR, and the TCRdb table lists in-frame clones only, not all of them. The sample records roughly 100,000 clones, 89% being singletons. This specimen consisted of peripheral blood, obtained 28 days after the second AZD1222 dose. The receptors shown here come from an adult who received the AZD1222 COVID-19 vaccine.

The chain combines TRBV19 with TRBJ1-5, with 8 bases identical to TRBD1. There are 16 residues in the CDR3. The ends lost 4 bases at V and 7 bases at J; junction bases unmatched: 12. The germline V gene has CDR1 LNHDA and CDR2 SQIVND (reference sequence). CDR3 nucleotides: TGTGCCAGTAGTAGCCAGGACAGGGCAGGGAGCCAGCCCCAGCATTTT. Amino acids: CASSSQDRAGSQPQHF.

This clone has a single count. The genes are TRBV7-6 and TRBJ1-5, with D possibly being TRBD1 (5 bases). CDR1 and CDR2 (germline): SGHVS, FNYEAQ. V dropped 5 bases and J dropped 5 bases, with 19 bases sitting between them. The CDR3 is 16 residues long. The CDR3 region is CASSRGVSPVDQPQHF. The CDR3 bases are TGTGCCAGCAGCCGGGGGGTCTCTCCCGTAGATCAGCCCCAGCATTTT.

V and J are TRBV18 and TRBJ1-1; TRBD1 matches 8 bases. The CDR3 extends over 17 amino acids. Per germline, CDR1 KGHSH and CDR2 LQKENI. Germline trimming cut 0 bases from V and 4 bases from J; bases unmatched to any gene: 10. For the CDR3, the DNA is TGTGCCAGCTCACCACCCCTGGACAGGGAGGGGGCCACTGAAGCTTTCTTT. Protein sequence: CASSPPLDREGATEAFF.

This rearrangement joins TRBV28 to TRBJ1-2, with 9 bases aligning to TRBD1. This CDR3 has 14 amino acids. V shed 6 bases, J shed 7 bases, and the junction held 9 bases outside the gene matches. Germline V lookup: CDR1 MDHEN, CDR2 SYDVKM. The CDR3 region is CASRHIQGAGGYTF. The CDR3 DNA follows: TGTGCCAGCAGGCACATACAGGGGGCGGGTGGCTACACCTTC.

V usage is TRBV10-3 and J usage is TRBJ2-2; D uncertain. CDR1 is ENHRY, CDR2 SYGVKD, per germline. V lost 8 bases and J 8 bases, leaving 15 bases between the germline ends. This CDR3 has 13 amino acids. CDR3: CAIFLALQGELFF. CDR3 nucleotides: TGTGCCATCTTCTTGGCGTTACAGGGGGAGCTGTTTTTT.

This clone appeared a single time. The chain links TRBV28 to TRBJ2-1; 10 bases map to TRBD2. V lost 8 bases, J lost 7 bases, and 14 bases stayed unmatched. Germline CDR1 reads MDHEN; CDR2 reads SYDVKM. The CDR3 has 16 residues. In DNA form, the CDR3 reads TGTGCCAGCCTTGGTCTAGCGGGAGATTCGGGGAATGAGCAGTTCTTC. This gives the protein CASLGLAGDSGNEQFF.

The chain carries TRBV27 and TRBJ1-4, with D maybe TRBD1 (6 bases). Germline CDR1 MNHEY, CDR2 SMNVEV (reference sequence). Trimming stripped 5 bases from V and 3 bases from J, with 19 bases between. The CDR3 runs 17 residues. CDR3 coding DNA: TGTGCCAGCAGTCCTTGGATCACTAAGGGGGCTAATGAAAAACTGTTTTTT. Its translation: CASSPWITKGANEKLFF.

V gene TRBV4-1 combines with J gene TRBJ2-3, with 11 bases identical to TRBD1. CDR3 length: 14 amino acids. The J segment lost 3 bases and the V segment lost 6 bases, leaving 2 bases of the junction unmatched. The germline gives CDR1 MGHRA, CDR2 YSYEKL. DNA for the CDR3: TGCGCCAGCAGGGACAGGGGGCCGACAGATACGCAGTATTTT. Its translation: CASRDRGPTDTQYF.

The chain combines TRBV18 with TRBJ2-1; 8 bases align to TRBD1. The ends lost 4 bases at V and 10 bases at J; junction bases unmatched: 9. The CDR3 spans 14 residues. Looked up from germline, CDR1 is KGHSH and CDR2 is LQKENI. The DNA of the CDR3 is TGTGCCAGCTCACGATCCGGACAGGGCCGGGAGCAGTTCTTC. As protein: CASSRSGQGREQFF.